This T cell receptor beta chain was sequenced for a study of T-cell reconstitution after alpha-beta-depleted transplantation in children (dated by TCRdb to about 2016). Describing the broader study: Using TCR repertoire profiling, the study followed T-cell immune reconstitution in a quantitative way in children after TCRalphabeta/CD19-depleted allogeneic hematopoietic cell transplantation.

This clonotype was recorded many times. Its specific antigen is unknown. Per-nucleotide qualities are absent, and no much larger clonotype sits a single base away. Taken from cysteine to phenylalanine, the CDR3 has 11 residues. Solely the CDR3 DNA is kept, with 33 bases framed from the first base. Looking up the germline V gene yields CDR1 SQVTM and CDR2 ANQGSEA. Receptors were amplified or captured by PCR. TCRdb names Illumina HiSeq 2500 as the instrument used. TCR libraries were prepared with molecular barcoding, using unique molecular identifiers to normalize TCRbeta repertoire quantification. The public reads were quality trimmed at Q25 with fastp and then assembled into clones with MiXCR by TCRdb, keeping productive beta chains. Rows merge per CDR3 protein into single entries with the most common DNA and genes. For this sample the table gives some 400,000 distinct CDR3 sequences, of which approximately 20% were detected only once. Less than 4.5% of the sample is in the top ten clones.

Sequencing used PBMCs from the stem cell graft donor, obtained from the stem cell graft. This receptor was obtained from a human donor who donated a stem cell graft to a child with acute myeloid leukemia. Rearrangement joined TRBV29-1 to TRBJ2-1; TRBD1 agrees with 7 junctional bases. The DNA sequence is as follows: TGCGGTGGGACAGTCTACAATGAGCAGTTCTTC. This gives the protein CGGTVYNEQFF.